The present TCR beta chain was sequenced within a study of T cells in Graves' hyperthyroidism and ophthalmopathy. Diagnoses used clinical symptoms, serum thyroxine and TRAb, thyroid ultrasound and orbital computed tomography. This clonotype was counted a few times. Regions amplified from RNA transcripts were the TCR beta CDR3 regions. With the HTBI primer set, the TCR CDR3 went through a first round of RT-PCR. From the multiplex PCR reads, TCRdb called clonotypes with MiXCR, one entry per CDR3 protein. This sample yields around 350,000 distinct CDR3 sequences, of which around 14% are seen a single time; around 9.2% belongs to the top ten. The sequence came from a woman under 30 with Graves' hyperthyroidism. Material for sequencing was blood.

In nucleotides, the CDR3 is TGTGCCAGCAGGACAGGGATGGGGGAAAAACTGTTTTTT. This gives the protein CASRTGMGEKLFF. The chain uses TRBV2 and TRBJ1-4; TRBD1 aligns across 7 bases. V lost 6 bases to trimming and J lost 8 bases; unmatched junction nucleotides: 6. In germline, CDR1 is SNHLY, CDR2 FYNNEI. The CDR3 consists of 13 residues.